This TCR beta chain was identified in a study of post-analysis software for immune sequencing data. The length of the CDR3 is 14 residues. Trimming cost V 1 base and J 8 bases, with 14 bases left between them. Germline V lookup: CDR1 SGHAT, CDR2 FQNNGV. General study results and limits: Controls showed lower frequencies than patients for roughly five TRBV segments, and TRBV5-6, TRBV5-1 and TRBV20-1 were among these.

This clonotype was observed a few times. The antigen remains undetermined. Unique molecular identifiers were built into the TCR beta cDNA libraries. TCRdb used MiXCR to reprocess the PCR reads, holding one entry per CDR3 protein. Of 380,000 or so distinct CDR3 sequences in the sample, less than 40% were seen once. The receptor was derived from a girl aged 10 to 17 with multiple sclerosis. The sample comprised blood. The rearrangement joins TRBV11-2 to TRBJ1-2; D may be TRBD1 (5 bases). The CDR3 is CASSLGGTPGGYTF. CDR3 in DNA: TGTGCCAGCAGCTTAGGCGGGACTCCAGGGGGCTACACCTTC. Combining the CDR3 with reference TRBV11-2 and TRBJ1-2 gives the whole variable domain EAGVAQSPRYKIIEKRQSVAFWCNPISGHATLYWYQQILGQGPKLLIQFQNNGVVDDSQLPKDRFSAERLKGVDSTLKIQPAKLEDSAVYLCASSLGGTPGGYTFGSGTRLTVV.